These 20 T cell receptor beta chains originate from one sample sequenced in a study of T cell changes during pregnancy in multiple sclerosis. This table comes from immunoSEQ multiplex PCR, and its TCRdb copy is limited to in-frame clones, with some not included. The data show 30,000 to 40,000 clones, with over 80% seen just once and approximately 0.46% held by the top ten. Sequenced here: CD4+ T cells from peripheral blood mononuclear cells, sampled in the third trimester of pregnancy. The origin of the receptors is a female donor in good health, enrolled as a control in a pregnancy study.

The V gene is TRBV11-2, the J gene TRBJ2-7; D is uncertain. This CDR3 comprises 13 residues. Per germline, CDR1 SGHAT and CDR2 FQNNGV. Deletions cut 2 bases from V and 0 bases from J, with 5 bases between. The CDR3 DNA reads TGTGCCAGCAGCTTACAGATCTCCTACGAGCAGTACTTC. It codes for CASSLQISYEQYF.

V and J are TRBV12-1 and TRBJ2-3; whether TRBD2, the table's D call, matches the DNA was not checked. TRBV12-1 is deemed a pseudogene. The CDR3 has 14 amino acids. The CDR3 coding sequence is TGTGCCAGCAGGGAGGGACGGTTCCCAGATACGCAGTATTTT. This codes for CASREGRFPDTQYF.

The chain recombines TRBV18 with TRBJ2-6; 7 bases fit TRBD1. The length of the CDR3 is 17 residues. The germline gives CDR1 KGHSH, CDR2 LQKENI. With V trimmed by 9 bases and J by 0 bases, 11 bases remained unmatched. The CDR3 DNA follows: TGTGCCAGTATCGGGACAGCATATTACTCTGGGGCCAACGTCCTGACTTTC. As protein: CASIGTAYYSGANVLTF.

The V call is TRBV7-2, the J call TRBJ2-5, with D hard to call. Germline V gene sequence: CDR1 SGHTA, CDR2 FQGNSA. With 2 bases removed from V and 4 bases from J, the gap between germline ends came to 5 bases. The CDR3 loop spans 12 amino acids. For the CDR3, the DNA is TGTGCCAGCAGCTTAAGCCCAGAGACCCAGTACTTC. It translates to CASSLSPETQYF.

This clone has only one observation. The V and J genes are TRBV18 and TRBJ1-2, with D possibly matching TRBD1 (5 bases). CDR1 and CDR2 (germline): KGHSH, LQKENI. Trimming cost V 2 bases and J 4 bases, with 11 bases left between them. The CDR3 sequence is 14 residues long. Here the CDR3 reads CASSPGAEAYGYTF. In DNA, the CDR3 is TGTGCCAGCTCACCAGGGGCAGAAGCCTATGGCTACACCTTC.

The CDR3 region has the DNA TGTGCCAGCAGCTTAGCCAGGATCTACAATGAGCAGTTCTTC. It translates to CASSLARIYNEQFF. The V and J genes are TRBV7-8 and TRBJ2-1; D call uncertain. V lost 0 bases, J lost 3 bases, and 6 bases lay in between. This CDR3 region has 14 residues. Germline V gene data show CDR1 as SGHVS and CDR2 as FQNEAQ.

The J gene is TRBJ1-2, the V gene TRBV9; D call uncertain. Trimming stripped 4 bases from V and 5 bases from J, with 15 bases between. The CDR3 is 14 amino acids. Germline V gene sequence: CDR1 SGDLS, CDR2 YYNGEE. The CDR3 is CASSRTRRDYGYTF. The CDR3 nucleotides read TGTGCCAGCAGCCGAACCAGGCGGGATTATGGCTACACCTTC.

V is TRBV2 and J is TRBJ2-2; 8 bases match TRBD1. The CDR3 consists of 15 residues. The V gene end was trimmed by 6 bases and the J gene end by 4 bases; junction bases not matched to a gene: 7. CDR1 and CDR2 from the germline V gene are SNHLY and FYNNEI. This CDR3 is CASSDRGAGTGELFF. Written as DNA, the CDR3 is TGTGCCAGCAGCGACAGGGGCGCCGGCACCGGGGAGCTGTTTTTT.

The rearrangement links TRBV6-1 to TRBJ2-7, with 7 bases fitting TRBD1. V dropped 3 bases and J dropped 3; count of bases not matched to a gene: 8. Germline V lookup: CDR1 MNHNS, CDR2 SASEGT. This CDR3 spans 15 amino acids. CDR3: CASSDGQAQDYEQYF. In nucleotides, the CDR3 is TGTGCCAGCAGTGACGGACAGGCCCAAGACTACGAGCAGTACTTC.

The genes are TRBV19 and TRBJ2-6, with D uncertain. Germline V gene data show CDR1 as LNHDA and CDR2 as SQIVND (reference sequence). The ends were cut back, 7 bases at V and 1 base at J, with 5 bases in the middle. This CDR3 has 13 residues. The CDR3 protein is CASTGSGANVLTF. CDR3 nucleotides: TGTGCCAGTACCGGGTCTGGGGCCAACGTCCTGACTTTC. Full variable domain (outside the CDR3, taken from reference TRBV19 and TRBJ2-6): DGGITQSPKYLFRKEGQNVTLSCEQNLNHDAMYWYRQDPGQGLRLIYYSQIVNDFQKGDIAEGYSVSREKKESFPLTVTSAQKNPTAFYLCASTGSGANVLTFGAGSRLTVL.

CDR3 coding DNA: TGTGCTAGTGGCGCCTTTACAGGGGGAGAAAAACTGTTTTTT. Amino acids: CASGAFTGGEKLFF. The rearrangement joins TRBV12-5 to TRBJ1-4, with 8 bases identical to TRBD1. The junction had 8 bases not matched to a gene; V was cut back by 6 bases and J by 8 bases. This CDR3 comprises 14 residues. Germline CDR1 is LGHNT and CDR2 is FRNRAP.

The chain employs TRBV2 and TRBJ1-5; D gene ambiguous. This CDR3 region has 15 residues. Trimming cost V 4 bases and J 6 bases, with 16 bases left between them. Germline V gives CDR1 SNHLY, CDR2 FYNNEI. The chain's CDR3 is CASSGRLGGPQPQHF. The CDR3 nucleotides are TGTGCCAGCAGTGGGAGGCTGGGAGGCCCTCAGCCCCAGCATTTT.

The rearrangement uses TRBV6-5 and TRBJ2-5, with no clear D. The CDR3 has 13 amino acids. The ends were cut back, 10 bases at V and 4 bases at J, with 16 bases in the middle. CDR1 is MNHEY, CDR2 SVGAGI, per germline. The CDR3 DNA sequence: TGTGCCACCACCCCGGAGCATGGAGAGACCCAGTACTTC. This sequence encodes CATTPEHGETQYF.

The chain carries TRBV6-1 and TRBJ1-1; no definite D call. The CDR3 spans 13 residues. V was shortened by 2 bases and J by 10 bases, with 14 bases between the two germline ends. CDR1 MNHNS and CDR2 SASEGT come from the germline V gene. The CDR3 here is CASSENSLRGAFF. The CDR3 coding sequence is TGTGCCAGCAGTGAAAACTCTTTACGGGGAGCTTTCTTT.

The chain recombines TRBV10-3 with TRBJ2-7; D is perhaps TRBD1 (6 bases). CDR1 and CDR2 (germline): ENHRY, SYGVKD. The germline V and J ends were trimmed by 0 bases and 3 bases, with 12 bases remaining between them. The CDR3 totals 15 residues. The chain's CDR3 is CAISESKGRGYEQYF. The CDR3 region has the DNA TGTGCCATCAGTGAGTCGAAGGGCAGGGGCTACGAGCAGTACTTC.

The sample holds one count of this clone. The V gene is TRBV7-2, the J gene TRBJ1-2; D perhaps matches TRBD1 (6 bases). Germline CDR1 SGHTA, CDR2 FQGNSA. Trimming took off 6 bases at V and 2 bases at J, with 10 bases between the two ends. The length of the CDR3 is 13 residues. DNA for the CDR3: TGTGCCAGCAGACAAACAGGGAACTATGGCTACACCTTC. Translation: CASRQTGNYGYTF.

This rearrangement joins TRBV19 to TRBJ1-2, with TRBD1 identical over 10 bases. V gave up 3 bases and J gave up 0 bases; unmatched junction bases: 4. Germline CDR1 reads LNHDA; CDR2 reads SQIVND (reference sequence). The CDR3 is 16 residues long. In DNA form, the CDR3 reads TGTGCCAGTAGTATTGAAGGGACAGGGGCTAACTATGGCTACACCTTC. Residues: CASSIEGTGANYGYTF.

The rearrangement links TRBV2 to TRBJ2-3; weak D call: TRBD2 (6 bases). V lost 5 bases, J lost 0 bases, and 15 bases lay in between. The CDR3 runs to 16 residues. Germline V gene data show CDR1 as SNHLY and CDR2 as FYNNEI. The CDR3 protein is CASSFGGPLSTDTQYF. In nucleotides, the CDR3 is TGTGCCAGCAGTTTCGGGGGACCACTGAGCACAGATACGCAGTATTTT.

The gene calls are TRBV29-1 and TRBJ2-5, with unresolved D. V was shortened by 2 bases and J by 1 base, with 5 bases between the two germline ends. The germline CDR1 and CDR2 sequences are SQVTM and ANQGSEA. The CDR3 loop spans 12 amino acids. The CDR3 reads CSVENTQETQYF. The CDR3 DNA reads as TGCAGCGTTGAAAACACCCAAGAGACCCAGTACTTC.

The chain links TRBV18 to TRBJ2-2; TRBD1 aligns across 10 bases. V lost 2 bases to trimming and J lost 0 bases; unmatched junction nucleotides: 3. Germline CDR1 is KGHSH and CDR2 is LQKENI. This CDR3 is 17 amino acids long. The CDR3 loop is CASSPKGTGANTGELFF. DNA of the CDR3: TGTGCCAGCTCACCAAAAGGGACAGGGGCGAACACCGGGGAGCTGTTTTTT.